This passage covers 22 T cell receptor beta chains from one sample sequenced in a study of T cell responses to AZD1222 COVID-19 vaccine. Assay used: immunoSEQ multiplex PCR; TCRdb lists only in-frame clones, some missing. This sample has approximately 110,000 clones; around 94% occur once, and the top ten carry around 2%. Material: peripheral blood, obtained on day 0 of AZD1222 vaccination. The origin of the receptors is an adult in good health.

The chain carries TRBV27 and TRBJ1-5, with D maybe TRBD1 (5 bases). CDR1 MNHEY and CDR2 SMNVEV come from the germline V gene (reference sequence). Trimming cost V 7 bases and J 0 bases, with 13 bases left between them. The CDR3 sequence is 15 residues long. The CDR3 DNA is TGTGCCAGCAAAGCCGGGGCATTTAGCAATCAGCCCCAGCATTTT. Its translation is CASKAGAFSNQPQHF.

The chain has TRBV7-6 and TRBJ1-3; 7 bases match TRBD1. CDR1 and CDR2 from the germline V gene are SGHVS and FNYEAQ. V dropped 0 bases and J dropped 4; count of bases not matched to a gene: 9. The CDR3 covers 17 residues. CDR3 region: CASSLAWEGAIGNTIYF. The CDR3 coding sequence is TGTGCCAGCAGCTTAGCCTGGGAGGGGGCTATCGGAAACACCATATATTTT.

This chain joins TRBV6-6 and TRBJ1-2; no clear D gene. With 10 bases removed from V and 2 bases from J, the gap between germline ends came to 20 bases. The length of the CDR3 is 15 residues. Germline V gene data show CDR1 as MNHNY and CDR2 as SVGAGI (reference sequence). In DNA form, the CDR3 reads TGTGCCATCAATGTCTCCGGGCGCCAAAACTATGGCTACACCTTC. This encodes CAINVSGRQNYGYTF.

In its sample, this clone was seen a few times. V is TRBV20-1 and J is TRBJ1-4; unclear D gene. Germline V CDR1 and CDR2: DFQATT, SNEGSKA (reference sequence). The length of the CDR3 is 13 residues. The germline V and J ends were trimmed by 3 bases and 1 base, with 6 bases remaining between them. The CDR3 bases are TGCAGTGCTAGTTGGGGAACTAATGAAAAACTGTTTTTT. As protein: CSASWGTNEKLFF.

The V and J genes are TRBV3-1 (or the pseudogene TRBV3-2) and TRBJ2-3; TRBD2 matches at 8 bases. Losses at the gene ends were 3 bases for V and 6 bases for J; bases not matched to a gene: 23. CDR3 length: 20 amino acids. CDR1 is LGHDT and CDR2 is YNNKEL in the germline V gene (reference sequence). CDR3: CASSQEMASGSRNARDTQYF. CDR3 coding DNA: TGTGCCAGCAGCCAGGAGATGGCGAGCGGGAGCCGTAACGCACGGGATACGCAGTATTTT.

This chain joins TRBV7-2 and TRBJ1-1; D gene uncertain. The germline gives CDR1 SGHTA, CDR2 FQGNSA. There are 14 residues in the CDR3. The germline V and J ends were trimmed by 2 bases and 6 bases, with 13 bases remaining between them. The CDR3 DNA is TGTGCCAGCAGCTTATTCAGGAATGGCCCTGAAGCTTTCTTT. Translation gives CASSLFRNGPEAFF.

In this sample, this clone turned up many times. This chain joins TRBV4-2 and TRBJ2-7; TRBD2 matches at 8 bases. The trim removed 4 bases at V and 0 bases at J, leaving 5 bases unmatched. This CDR3 has 15 amino acids. The germline gives CDR1 LGHNA, CDR2 YNFKEQ. The CDR3 is CASSPRLASSYEQYF. CDR3 in DNA: TGTGCCAGCAGCCCCCGACTAGCGAGCTCCTACGAGCAGTACTTC.

The rearrangement uses TRBV10-2 and TRBJ1-6; no clear D gene. V lost 4 bases and J 6 bases, leaving 7 bases between the germline ends. CDR1 and CDR2 from the germline V gene are WSHSY and SAAADI. CDR3 length: 13 residues. The CDR3 DNA reads as TGCGCCAGCAGTGCCCTTCTTAATTCACCCCTCCACTTT. It is translated as CASSALLNSPLHF.

DNA of the CDR3: TGTGCCAGCAGCTGGGACAGCTACACAGATACGCAGTATTTT. Protein: CASSWDSYTDTQYF. The chain uses TRBV5-5 and TRBJ2-3; 7 nucleotides agree with TRBD1. Looked up from germline, CDR1 is SGHKS and CDR2 is YYEKEE (reference sequence). After removal of 3 bases from V and 2 bases from J, the junction contained 3 bases not matched to a gene. This CDR3 contains 14 residues.

The rearrangement uses TRBV25-1 and TRBJ1-2, with TRBD1 as a possible D gene (5 bases). This CDR3 comprises 15 residues. Germline lookup yields CDR1 MGHDK and CDR2 SYGVNS. Trimming stripped 3 bases from V and 4 bases from J, with 15 bases between. The CDR3 DNA follows: TGTGCCAGCAGTGAGATGGGAGGGGCGAGCTATGGCTACACCTTC. Translation gives CASSEMGGASYGYTF.

The CDR3 DNA is TGCGCCAGCAGCCAAGAACCCCTACACGGGGCATCCTACTACGAGCAGTACTTC. This encodes CASSQEPLHGASYYEQYF. The chain links TRBV4-1 to TRBJ2-7; D could derive from TRBD1 or TRBD2 (5 bases each). Trimming removed 0 bases at V and 3 bases at J, with 21 bases between. The V gene's germline CDR1 is MGHRA and CDR2 YSYEKL. CDR3 length: 18 amino acids.

The rearrangement uses TRBV28 and TRBJ1-2; TRBD1 agrees at 8 bases. V dropped 5 bases and J dropped 7; count of bases not matched to a gene: 9. Germline lookup yields CDR1 MDHEN and CDR2 SYDVKM. The CDR3 loop spans 14 amino acids. The CDR3 sequence: CASSQGQGRRGYTF. DNA for the CDR3: TGTGCCAGCAGTCAAGGACAGGGAAGGCGTGGCTACACCTTC.

The chain recombines TRBV12-3 or TRBV12-4 with TRBJ2-2, with unresolved D. The CDR3 totals 13 residues. Deletions cut 7 bases from V and 0 bases from J, with 6 bases between. The CDR3 loop is CASTSPNTGELFF. Written as DNA, the CDR3 is TGTGCCAGCACCTCACCGAACACCGGGGAGCTGTTTTTT.

V is TRBV18 and J is TRBJ2-5; D possibly uses TRBD1 or TRBD2 (6 bases each). CDR3 size: 15 residues. Germline V gene sequence: CDR1 KGHSH, CDR2 LQKENI. V shed 6 bases and J shed 4 bases, with 18 bases lying between them. In nucleotides, the CDR3 is TGTGCCAGCTCGCGCTCCCGGGGGCTCGGAGAGACCCAGTACTTC. Amino acids: CASSRSRGLGETQYF.

This chain links TRBV5-5 with TRBJ1-1; D unresolved. This CDR3 spans 11 amino acids. From germline, CDR1 is SGHKS and CDR2 YYEKEE (reference sequence). V lost 3 bases to trimming and J lost 7 bases, with 7 bases between them. The CDR3 sequence is CASSSRIEAFF. Written as DNA, the CDR3 is TGTGCCAGCAGCTCGCGAATTGAAGCTTTCTTT.

This clone has only one observation. The rearrangement joins TRBV13 to TRBJ2-3, with TRBD2 matching 13 bases. V lost 5 bases to trimming and J lost 0 bases; unmatched junction nucleotides: 8. This CDR3 contains 18 residues. Germline V gene lookup returns CDR1 PRHDT and CDR2 FYEKMQ (reference sequence). DNA of the CDR3: TGTGCCAGCAGCCAACCGGGACTAGCGGGGCGAAGCACAGATACGCAGTATTTT. Translating gives CASSQPGLAGRSTDTQYF.

The chain recombines TRBV18 with TRBJ1-2; maybe TRBD1 (5 bases). The germline V gene has CDR1 KGHSH and CDR2 LQKENI. This CDR3 has 14 amino acids. V lost 2 bases to trimming and J lost 1 base, with 8 bases between them. Here the CDR3 DNA reads TGTGCCAGCTCACCAACGAGGGGTAACTATGGCTACACCTTC. Protein product: CASSPTRGNYGYTF.

This chain joins TRBV6-5 and TRBJ1-5; no clear D. Trimming pared 0 bases from V and 3 bases from J, leaving 3 bases between. The germline V gene has CDR1 MNHEY and CDR2 SVGAGI. This CDR3 spans 13 amino acids. CDR3 bases: TGTGCCAGCAGTTACTCTTTCAATCAGCCCCAGCATTTT. Translating gives CASSYSFNQPQHF.

The chain carries TRBV11-2 and TRBJ2-7, with D possibly matching TRBD1 (6 bases). Germline CDR1 is SGHAT and CDR2 is FQNNGV. The CDR3 contains 11 residues. V shed 5 bases and J shed 10 bases, with 12 bases lying between them. CDR3 DNA: TGTGCCAGCAGCCTCGGACAGATTCAGTACTTC. Residues: CASSLGQIQYF. The whole variable domain, remainder taken from reference TRBV11-2 and TRBJ2-7, is EAGVAQSPRYKIIEKRQSVAFWCNPISGHATLYWYQQILGQGPKLLIQFQNNGVVDDSQLPKDRFSAERLKGVDSTLKIQPAKLEDSAVYLCASSLGQIQYFGPGTRLTVT.

This chain connects TRBV11-3 to TRBJ2-3; D possibly corresponds to TRBD1 (6 bases). Germline V gene lookup returns CDR1 SGHNT and CDR2 YENEEA. The CDR3 is 14 residues long. V was cut by 5 bases and J by 2 bases, with 11 bases left in between. CDR3 protein: CASSLGQLTDTQYF. Written as DNA, the CDR3 is TGTGCCAGCAGCCTAGGACAGCTCACAGATACGCAGTATTTT.

J is TRBJ2-1 and V is TRBV6-5, with TRBD2 identical over 9 bases. CDR3 size: 14 residues. Germline V lookup: CDR1 MNHEY, CDR2 SVGAGI. The ends lost 8 bases at V and 9 bases at J; junction bases unmatched: 11. This chain's CDR3 is CASASGTAGGEQFF. DNA of the CDR3: TGTGCCAGCGCTAGCGGGACCGCGGGAGGTGAGCAGTTCTTC.

This chain uses TRBV7-2 with TRBJ1-2; TRBD1 is a possible D gene (6 bases). The germline V gene has CDR1 SGHTA and CDR2 FQGNSA. Trimming stripped 3 bases from V and 3 bases from J, with 14 bases between. This CDR3 region has 15 residues. The CDR3 here is CASSLGGRRDYGYTF. CDR3 bases: TGTGCCAGCAGCTTGGGGGGGCGCAGAGACTATGGCTACACCTTC.